This T cell receptor beta chain derives from a study of blood T cell repertoires in COVID-19. The ends were cut back, 7 bases at V and 7 bases at J, with 16 bases in the middle. The CDR3 has 13 amino acids. Germline assignment: CDR1 SGHTA and CDR2 FQGNSA. Clones were sequenced by immunoSEQ multiplex PCR, and TCRdb holds only the in-frame ones, with some missing. The profile shows hundreds of thousands of clones, about 82% of them singletons. This sequence joins TRBV7-2 and TRBJ1-1; D unresolved. Sequencing was carried out using peripheral blood. This sequence was found in a man in his forties or fifties with active or convalescent COVID-19. CDR3 protein: CASTQRVRDEAFF. The CDR3 DNA follows: TGTGCCAGCACCCAAAGGGTGAGGGATGAAGCTTTCTTT.